The T cell receptor beta chain described here comes from a study of T cells after yellow fever vaccination. Study overall: Any fraction with a low cell number was prepared using SMART-Seq v4 Ultra Low Input. Findings and caveats of the study: Reappearance after the booster was observed for most primary-vaccination clones (about 96% CD4, almost 90% CD8). Researchers cautioned that FACS-sorted repertoires could harbor abundant clonotypes contaminating from the bulk population.

CDR3 length: 16 amino acids. The germline CDR1 and CDR2 sequences are MGHDK and SYGVNS. V shed 1 base and J 7 bases; nucleotides not matched to a gene: 5. TCRdb independently ran MiXCR on the 5' RACE reads; one entry per CDR3 protein. The table records around 230,000 distinct CDR3 sequences, 6% to 8% of them present only once. This clonotype was counted only a few times. What it recognizes is unknown. V usage is TRBV25-1 and J usage is TRBJ2-1, with 12 bases fitting TRBD1. The TCR was taken from a man aged 30 to 45 who received the YFV17D yellow fever vaccine. The sample here was CD4+ T cells sorted from PBMCs, taken on the day of the yellow fever booster vaccination. This chain's CDR3 is CASSELGGQGANEQFF. CDR3 DNA sequence: TGTGCCAGCAGTGAATTAGGGGGACAGGGGGCGAATGAGCAGTTCTTC.